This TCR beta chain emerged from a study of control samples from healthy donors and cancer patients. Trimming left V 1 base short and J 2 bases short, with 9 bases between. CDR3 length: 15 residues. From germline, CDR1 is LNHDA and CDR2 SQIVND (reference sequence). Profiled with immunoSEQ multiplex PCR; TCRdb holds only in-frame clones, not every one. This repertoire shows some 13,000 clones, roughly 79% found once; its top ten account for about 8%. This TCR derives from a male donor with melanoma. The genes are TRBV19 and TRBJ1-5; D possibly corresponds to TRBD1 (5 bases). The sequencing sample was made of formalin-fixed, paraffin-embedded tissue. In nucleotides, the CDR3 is TGTGCCAGTAGTATAGCCGTACAGGGCAATCAGCCCCAGCATTTT. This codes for CASSIAVQGNQPQHF.